One sample yielded the 6 T cell receptor beta chains listed below, sequenced in a study of radiation and T cells in renal cell carcinoma. Some clones are missing from TCRdb's copy, which holds only in-frame ones; the method was immunoSEQ multiplex PCR. The table shows some 130,000 clones, with approximately 80% occurring only once. Noted time point: blood 2 weeks post-SBRT. As to treatment: 15 Gy SBRT to primary tumor, nephrectomy 4 weeks later. The sample here was blood, taken from a patient whose treatment included radiotherapy and nephrectomy. The receptors shown here come from a woman aged 60-75 years with renal cell carcinoma.

This clone was observed once. The chain is built from TRBV7-2 and TRBJ1-3; D remains unclear. The CDR3 is 15 amino acids. The V and J ends lost 6 bases and 4 bases respectively, with 16 bases between them. Germline V lookup: CDR1 SGHTA, CDR2 FQGNSA. The CDR3 reads CASSLTVSAGNTIYF. In DNA, the CDR3 is TGTGCCAGCAGTTTGACCGTATCGGCGGGAAACACCATATATTTT.

This chain joins TRBV29-1 and TRBJ2-7; no clear D gene. V lost 4 bases, J lost 2 bases, and 12 bases lay in between. The CDR3 consists of 13 residues. In germline, CDR1 is SQVTM, CDR2 ANQGSEA. CDR3 bases: TGCAGCGTTGTCGGGCGACGGGCCTACGAGCAGTACTTC. It yields the protein CSVVGRRAYEQYF.

This sequence joins TRBV7-2 and TRBJ2-7; TRBD2 matches 7 bases. V trimming: 1 base; J trimming: 0 bases; junction bases outside the gene matches: 6. CDR3 length: 16 residues. Germline values: CDR1 SGHTA, CDR2 FQGNSA. CDR3 protein: CASSLVRLAASYEQYF. The CDR3 DNA sequence: TGTGCCAGCAGCTTAGTTAGACTAGCAGCCTCCTACGAGCAGTACTTC.

The chain couples TRBV7-9 to TRBJ2-1; tentative D call: TRBD1 (7 bases). Germline CDR1 reads SEHNR; CDR2 reads FQNEAQ (reference sequence). The CDR3 totals 16 residues. Trimming stripped 0 bases from V and 2 bases from J, with 11 bases between. The CDR3 DNA sequence: TGTGCCAGCAGCTTAGCTGGAGGGGGCCCCTACAATGAGCAGTTCTTC. This codes for CASSLAGGGPYNEQFF.

The genes are TRBV18 and TRBJ1-1; D might be TRBD1 (6 bases). V was clipped by 6 bases and J by 2 bases, with 25 bases between them. Germline V gene data show CDR1 as KGHSH and CDR2 as LQKENI. The CDR3 contains 18 residues. CDR3 protein: CASSRSRTTTGTNTEAFF. For the CDR3, the DNA is TGTGCCAGCTCGCGCAGCCGAACCACTACAGGGACTAACACTGAAGCTTTCTTT.

V gene TRBV9 combines with J gene TRBJ1-4; weak D call: TRBD1 (6 bases). Trimming stripped 4 bases from V and 8 bases from J, with 18 bases between. The CDR3 runs 15 residues. The germline V gene encodes CDR1 SGDLS and CDR2 YYNGEE. The CDR3 DNA sequence: TGTGCCAGCAGCTCCGCGAGGGGGACCATAGAAAAACTGTTTTTT. Translation: CASSSARGTIEKLFF.